The 32 T cell receptor beta chains presented below share a single source sample, sequenced in a study of blood T cell repertoires in COVID-19. Method: immunoSEQ multiplex PCR; TCRdb's copy keeps in-frame clones and lacks some. This sample has over 200,000 clones, with approximately 86% found just once. The sample consisted of peripheral blood. The receptors shown here come from a man in his forties or fifties who had recovered from COVID-19.

The rearrangement uses TRBV27 and TRBJ1-5; TRBD1 agrees at 7 bases. Trimming cost V 4 bases and J 9 bases; bases outside gene matches: 9. Germline lookup yields CDR1 MNHEY and CDR2 SMNVEV (reference sequence). The CDR3 is made up of 14 amino acids. The CDR3 spells CASSSGQAQRPQHF. The CDR3 DNA reads TGTGCCAGCAGTTCCGGACAGGCCCAACGGCCCCAGCATTTT.

The sample holds one count of this clone. The V and J genes are TRBV19 and TRBJ2-7, with D perhaps matching TRBD2 (6 bases). The V and J ends lost 5 bases and 4 bases respectively, with 12 bases between them. CDR1 and CDR2 (germline): LNHDA, SQIVND (reference sequence). CDR3 length: 13 residues. This chain's CDR3 is CASSHGLFYEQYF. The DNA for the CDR3 is TGTGCCAGTAGTCACGGACTATTTTACGAGCAGTACTTC.

This chain connects TRBV27 to TRBJ1-2; 9 nucleotides match TRBD1. Germline trimming cut 5 bases from V and 2 bases from J; bases unmatched to any gene: 15. The CDR3 extends over 18 amino acids. CDR1 MNHEY and CDR2 SMNVEV come from the germline V gene (reference sequence). CDR3 coding DNA: TGTGCCAGCAGTAAGACACCGGGACAGGGACTCTCCAACTATGGCTACACCTTC. This codes for CASSKTPGQGLSNYGYTF.

The rearrangement uses TRBV19 and TRBJ1-3; 7 positions agree with TRBD1. The CDR3 has 19 amino acids. The junction had 17 bases not matched to a gene; V was cut back by 6 bases and J by 0 bases. Germline CDR1 LNHDA, CDR2 SQIVND (reference sequence). As DNA, the CDR3 is TGTGCCAGTAGCGCCAACATGGGACAGAAGACGTTCTCTGGAAACACCATATATTTT. Translation: CASSANMGQKTFSGNTIYF.

The chain links TRBV11-2 to TRBJ2-7, with D perhaps matching TRBD2 (7 bases). Looked up from germline, CDR1 is SGHAT and CDR2 is FQNNGV. The CDR3 spans 16 residues. The V gene lost 2 bases and the J gene lost 2 bases, with 16 bases spanning the gap. The CDR3 region is CASSLTPRGAPYEQYF. CDR3 in DNA: TGTGCCAGCAGCTTAACCCCACGGGGGGCCCCCTACGAGCAGTACTTC.

The rearrangement joins TRBV14 to TRBJ1-6, with TRBD1 matching over 8 bases. The CDR3 runs 17 residues. Germline values: CDR1 SGHDN, CDR2 FVKESK. The V and J ends lost 3 bases and 6 bases, in that order; junction bases with no gene match: 10. CDR3 loop: CASSHPLRTGINSPLHF. The CDR3 bases are TGTGCCAGCAGCCATCCCCTGAGGACAGGGATTAATTCACCCCTCCACTTT.

The V call is TRBV7-2, the J call TRBJ2-7; D ambiguous. V was pared by 5 bases and J by 0 bases, with 11 bases between. The CDR3 consists of 14 residues. CDR1 SGHTA and CDR2 FQGNSA come from the germline V gene. The CDR3: CASSVGWSSYEQYF. As DNA, the CDR3 is TGTGCCAGCAGCGTAGGGTGGAGCTCCTACGAGCAGTACTTC. The full variable domain, its missing parts supplied by reference TRBV7-2 and TRBJ2-7, is GAGVSQSPSNKVTEKGKDVELRCDPISGHTALYWYRQSLGQGLEFLIYFQGNSAPDKSGLPSDRFSAERTGGSVSTLTIQRTQQEDSAVYLCASSVGWSSYEQYFGPGTRLTVT.

This chain uses TRBV18 with TRBJ1-2; tentative D call: TRBD1 (6 bases). Germline V gene sequence: CDR1 KGHSH, CDR2 LQKENI. Trimming left V 2 bases short and J 7 bases short, with 11 bases between. CDR3 size: 13 residues. The CDR3 nucleotides are TGTGCCAGCTCACCAAACAGGGTGGGTGGCTACACCTTC. Translated, it gives CASSPNRVGGYTF.

The J gene is TRBJ2-1, the V gene TRBV7-8, with no clear D. Looked up from germline, CDR1 is SGHVS and CDR2 is FQNEAQ. The CDR3 loop spans 16 amino acids. Trimming removed 1 base from V and 2 bases from J, with 12 bases in between. The CDR3, as DNA: TGTGCCAGCAGCTTAGGGGCCTTGGTTACCTACAATGAGCAGTTCTTC. Translated, it gives CASSLGALVTYNEQFF.

The chain has TRBV7-7 and TRBJ2-7, with 9 nucleotides matching TRBD2. The junction had 4 bases not matched to a gene; V was cut back by 0 bases and J by 7 bases. Germline V CDR1 and CDR2: SSHAT, FNYEAQ (reference sequence). The CDR3 sequence is 14 residues long. The CDR3 loop reads CASSLAHTSGEQYF. CDR3 DNA: TGTGCCAGCAGCTTAGCGCACACTAGCGGGGAGCAGTACTTC.

This clone was seen a handful of times. The J gene is TRBJ2-7, the V gene TRBV6-6; TRBD2 aligns across 16 bases. The V and J ends lost 5 bases and 6 bases, in that order; junction bases with no gene match: 10. Germline V lookup: CDR1 MNHNY, CDR2 SVGAGI (reference sequence). This CDR3 is 17 amino acids long. The CDR3 is CASSHRGLAGGPAEQYF. The DNA for the CDR3 is TGTGCCAGCAGTCATCGGGGACTAGCGGGAGGGCCGGCCGAGCAGTACTTC.

The CDR3 here is CASSSNRGPNVLTF. The CDR3 DNA is TGTGCCAGCAGCTCCAACAGGGGACCCAACGTCCTGACTTTC. The V and J genes are TRBV7-9 and TRBJ2-6; 7 bases are shared with TRBD1. Unmatched junction bases numbered 5, after V lost 4 bases and J lost 8 bases. Germline V gene lookup returns CDR1 SEHNR and CDR2 FQNEAQ (reference sequence). The CDR3 length is 14 residues.

The V gene is TRBV3-1 (or the pseudogene TRBV3-2), the J gene TRBJ2-7; D ambiguous. Germline assignment: CDR1 LGHDT and CDR2 YNNKEL (reference sequence). Trimming pared 4 bases from V and 0 bases from J, leaving 10 bases between. The CDR3 totals 14 residues. In DNA form, the CDR3 reads TGTGCCAGCAGCCCACCCGAGGCCTCCTACGAGCAGTACTTC. Protein product: CASSPPEASYEQYF.

This chain links TRBV25-1 with TRBJ2-7; 8 bases match TRBD1. V lost 4 bases to trimming and J lost 9 bases; unmatched junction nucleotides: 14. From germline, CDR1 is MGHDK and CDR2 SYGVNS. The length of the CDR3 is 15 residues. CDR3 sequence: CASSGPETGAGGQYF. CDR3 in DNA: TGTGCCAGCAGTGGTCCTGAGACAGGGGCTGGAGGGCAGTACTTC.

This chain links TRBV30 with TRBJ2-5, with 10 positions matching TRBD2. This CDR3 is 15 amino acids long. Trimming removed 0 bases from V and 1 base from J; junction bases left unmatched: 2. The germline V gene has CDR1 GTSNPN and CDR2 SVGIG (reference sequence). The CDR3: CAWSVLAGPQETQYF. Here the CDR3 DNA reads TGTGCCTGGAGTGTACTAGCGGGGCCCCAAGAGACCCAGTACTTC.

This sequence joins TRBV5-1 and TRBJ2-1; weak D call: TRBD2 (6 bases). CDR1 and CDR2 (germline): SGHRS, YFSETQ. Deletions cut 2 bases from V and 5 bases from J, with 14 bases between. This CDR3 has 15 amino acids. Here the CDR3 DNA reads TGCGCCAGCAGCTTCCTGGGCGGGGTAGACAATGAGCAGTTCTTC. Residues: CASSFLGGVDNEQFF.

The genes are TRBV5-4 and TRBJ1-2; D call uncertain. The CDR3 is made up of 12 amino acids. Trimming stripped 4 bases from V and 8 bases from J, with 12 bases between. Germline V CDR1 and CDR2: SGHNT, YYREEE (reference sequence). The CDR3 DNA reads TGTGCCAGCAGCGCGCCGGGAGGGGGCTACACCTTC. It specifies CASSAPGGGYTF.

The CDR3 here is CASPPGGGTPGYGYTF. In nucleotides, the CDR3 is TGTGCCAGCCCTCCGGGGGGGGGCACTCCTGGGTATGGCTACACCTTC. This chain links TRBV6-7 with TRBJ1-2, with a tentative D call TRBD1 (6 bases). TRBV6-7 is flagged as an ORF with uncertain function. The ends were cut back, 8 bases at V and 5 bases at J, with 24 bases in the middle. The CDR3 has 16 residues.

This chain joins TRBV4-3 and TRBJ1-5; D is unresolved. This CDR3 region has 14 residues. Germline loops: CDR1 LGHNA, CDR2 YSLEER. Deletions cut 1 base from V and 6 bases from J, with 10 bases between. The CDR3: CASSQALVGQPQHF. CDR3 in DNA: TGCGCCAGCAGCCAAGCCTTGGTCGGTCAGCCCCAGCATTTT.

This clone appeared a few times. The CDR3 bases are TGTGCCAGCAGCGGTAGGACAGGGAGATTCTCTGGAAACACCATATATTTT. Protein product: CASSGRTGRFSGNTIYF. The chain recombines TRBV9 with TRBJ1-3; 8 bases fit TRBD1. The length of the CDR3 is 17 residues. CDR1 and CDR2 (germline): SGDLS, YYNGEE. Losses at the gene ends were 3 bases for V and 0 bases for J; bases not matched to a gene: 8.

The chain links TRBV12-3 or TRBV12-4 to TRBJ1-4, with D hard to call. V was pared by 6 bases and J by 6 bases, with 11 bases between. CDR3 length equals 13 residues. The CDR3 region is CASSSYRDEKLFF. The CDR3 DNA is TGTGCCAGCAGCAGCTATCGGGATGAAAAACTGTTTTTT.

The chain links TRBV7-9 to TRBJ2-7; 12 nucleotides line up with TRBD2. The CDR3 is 17 amino acids. J lost 1 base, V lost 8 bases, and 12 bases had no gene match. Germline V gene sequence: CDR1 SEHNR, CDR2 FQNEAQ (reference sequence). The DNA of the CDR3 is TGTGCCAGCGAAAATCGCGCGACTAGCGGGAGTTCCTACGAGCAGTACTTC. Its translation is CASENRATSGSSYEQYF.

The V gene is TRBV12-3 or TRBV12-4, the J gene TRBJ1-2; TRBD1 matches at 9 bases. This CDR3 spans 12 amino acids. V lost 7 bases, J lost 4 bases, and 1 base stayed unmatched. The CDR3 sequence is CASKTGGYGYTF. Written as DNA, the CDR3 is TGTGCCAGCAAGACAGGGGGCTATGGCTACACCTTC.

The chain carries TRBV18 and TRBJ2-3, with 9 positions matching TRBD2. Germline V gene sequence: CDR1 KGHSH, CDR2 LQKENI. The CDR3 spans 15 residues. The V and J ends lost 2 bases and 14 bases, in that order; junction bases with no gene match: 14. CDR3 residues: CASSPGASGAAGPYF. CDR3 in DNA: TGTGCCAGCTCACCAGGGGCTAGCGGGGCCGCCGGACCGTATTTT.

The chain is built from TRBV18 and TRBJ1-2; 9 nucleotides line up with TRBD1. The CDR3 spans 14 residues. The V segment lost 4 bases and the J segment 9 bases; nucleotides outside the gene matches: 9. From germline, CDR1 is KGHSH and CDR2 LQKENI. CDR3 bases: TGTGCCAGCTCACTAAAAGGACAGGGGTCGAGCTACACCTTC. This sequence encodes CASSLKGQGSSYTF.

The J gene is TRBJ2-5, the V gene TRBV29-1; tentative D call: TRBD1 (6 bases). This CDR3 is 10 amino acids long. The germline CDR1 and CDR2 sequences are SQVTM and ANQGSEA. Between the trimmed V and J ends, which lost 4 bases and 7 bases, there was a span of 7 bases. The CDR3 protein is CSVVQGTQYF. DNA for the CDR3: TGCAGCGTTGTACAGGGGACCCAGTACTTC.

V is TRBV3-1 (or the pseudogene TRBV3-2) and J is TRBJ1-2, with TRBD1 as a possible D gene (6 bases). V was shortened by 0 bases and J by 4 bases, with 18 bases between the two germline ends. Germline values: CDR1 LGHDT, CDR2 YNNKEL (reference sequence). This CDR3 contains 17 residues. The CDR3 DNA sequence: TGTGCCAGCAGCCAAGAAGGGGGGAGGGACGGTCCCTATGGCTACACCTTC. Protein: CASSQEGGRDGPYGYTF.

The rearrangement uses TRBV5-3 and TRBJ2-7, with TRBD2 matching over 10 bases. TRBV5-3 falls under the ORF class, with uncertain function. This CDR3 is 14 amino acids long. Losses at the gene ends were 1 base for V and 3 bases for J; bases not matched to a gene: 1. The DNA for the CDR3 is TGTGCCAGAAGCTTGCTAGCGGGAGACTACGAGCAGTACTTC. Encoded protein: CARSLLAGDYEQYF.

The chain combines TRBV4-2 with TRBJ2-1, with 11 bases lining up with TRBD2. CDR3 length: 19 residues. Trimming at V came to 2 bases and at J to 4 bases, leaving 13 bases not matched to a gene. The V gene's germline CDR1 is LGHNA and CDR2 YNFKEQ. CDR3 DNA sequence: TGTGCCAGCAGCCAATCACCACGGACGACTAGCGGGATTTACAATGAGCAGTTCTTC. Protein sequence: CASSQSPRTTSGIYNEQFF.

V gene TRBV5-1 combines with J gene TRBJ2-7; a possible D gene is TRBD2 (5 bases). The CDR3 runs to 15 residues. V shed 1 base and J shed 4 bases, with 15 bases lying between them. The V gene's germline CDR1 is SGHRS and CDR2 YFSETQ. The CDR3 nucleotides read TGCGCCAGCAGCTTGTATATAGGCAGCGGATACGAGCAGTACTTC. This gives the protein CASSLYIGSGYEQYF.

This clone was detected only a few times. This rearrangement joins TRBV6-5 to TRBJ2-7; 8 bases line up with TRBD2. The CDR3 length is 15 residues. Per germline, CDR1 MNHEY and CDR2 SVGAGI. Trimming took 8 bases from V and 4 from J; bases not matched to a gene: 13. The DNA of the CDR3 is TGTGCCAGCTCTCTTGGGATAGCGGGACCATACGAGCAGTACTTC. It yields the protein CASSLGIAGPYEQYF.

This sequence joins TRBV19 and TRBJ1-2; D perhaps matches TRBD1 (5 bases). V shed 7 bases and J shed 1 base, with 22 bases lying between them. This CDR3 is built from 17 residues. Germline CDR1 LNHDA, CDR2 SQIVND (reference sequence). This CDR3 is CASMSHSGTDFNYGYTF. The CDR3 DNA sequence: TGTGCCAGTATGTCACACTCGGGGACTGACTTTAACTATGGCTACACCTTC.